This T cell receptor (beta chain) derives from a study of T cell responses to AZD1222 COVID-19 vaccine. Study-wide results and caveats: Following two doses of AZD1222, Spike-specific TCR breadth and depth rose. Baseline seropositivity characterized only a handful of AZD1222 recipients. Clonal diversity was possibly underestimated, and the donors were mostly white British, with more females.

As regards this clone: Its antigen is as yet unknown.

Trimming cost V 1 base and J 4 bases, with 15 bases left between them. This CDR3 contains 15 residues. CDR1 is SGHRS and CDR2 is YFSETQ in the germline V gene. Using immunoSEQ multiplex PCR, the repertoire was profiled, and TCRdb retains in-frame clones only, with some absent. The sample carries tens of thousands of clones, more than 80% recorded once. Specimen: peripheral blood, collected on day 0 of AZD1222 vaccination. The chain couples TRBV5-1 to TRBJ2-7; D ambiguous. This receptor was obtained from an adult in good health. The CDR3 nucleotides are TGCGCCAGCAGCTTGTGGCTCCTCGGCCCTTACGAGCAGTACTTC. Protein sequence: CASSLWLLGPYEQYF.